This is a list of T cell receptor beta chains from one sample in a study of identical twins. TCRdb re-called the 5' RACE reads through MiXCR, storing one row per CDR3 protein. The sample lists 260,000 or so distinct CDR3 sequences; 6.5% to 9% were seen once. The same specimen was also included in a second study, on yellow fever vaccine responses in identical twins.

The specimen was CD8+ T cells sorted from blood. These receptors were taken from a woman aged 18 to 35 in good health. Each CDR3 is given with its conserved first and last residue. Fields, in order: V gene, J gene, CDR3 length, D gene, clone size, CDR3 protein, CDR3 DNA. The D gene is left open where the match is weak. Clone size is not always given. Where it is, it says once, few, many or a class for expanded clones.

>TRBV25-1|TRBJ2-2|14|TRBD2|NA
CASATGGRTGELFF
TGTGCCAGCGCGACGGGAGGGCGCACCGGGGAGCTGTTTTTT
>TRBV7-9|TRBJ1-4|14|NA|NA
CASSFWTTDEKLFF
TGTGCCAGCAGCTTTTGGACTACTGATGAAAAACTGTTTTTT
>TRBV3-1|TRBJ2-5|17|TRBD2|few
CASSQEGVSGRMETQYF
TGTGCCAGCAGCCAAGAAGGGGTTAGCGGGAGGATGGAGACCCAGTACTTC
>TRBV28|TRBJ2-7|15|TRBD2|once
CASSRMGGSTYEQYF
TGTGCCAGCAGCCGCATGGGAGGGTCTACCTACGAGCAGTACTTC
>TRBV7-6|TRBJ2-1|15|NA|many
CASSLSASSYNEQFF
TGTGCCAGCAGCCTTAGCGCTAGCTCCTACAATGAGCAGTTCTTC
>TRBV2|TRBJ2-1|16|NA|NA
CASSRSHARSYNEQFF
TGTGCCAGCAGTAGATCCCATGCACGCTCCTACAATGAGCAGTTCTTC
>TRBV13|TRBJ2-7|14|NA|NA
CASSFTSSPYEQYF
TGTGCCAGCAGCTTTACTAGTTCCCCCTACGAGCAGTACTTC
>TRBV7-9|TRBJ2-7|14|TRBD1|many
CASSKPGQGYEQYF
TGTGCCAGCAGTAAACCGGGACAGGGTTACGAGCAGTACTTC
>TRBV28|TRBJ2-3|17|TRBD1|many
CASSFSPRTGETDTQYF
TGTGCCAGCAGTTTTTCACCCAGGACAGGGGAAACAGATACGCAGTATTTT
>TRBV24-1|TRBJ2-2|16|NA|NA
CATSDLRQTNTGELFF
TGTGCCACCAGTGATTTGCGACAGACGAACACCGGGGAGCTGTTTTTT
>TRBV3-1|TRBJ2-1|20|TRBD2|NA
CASSLPPGLAGRRSYNEQFF
TGTGCCAGCAGCCTTCCCCCGGGACTAGCGGGAAGACGCTCCTACAATGAGCAGTTCTTC
>TRBV7-9|TRBJ1-2|14|NA|NA
CASSSSGRTYGYTF
TGTGCCAGCAGCAGCTCAGGGAGGACCTATGGCTACACCTTC
>TRBV27|TRBJ1-2|17|TRBD1|NA
CASSSLNQGGLKNGYTF
TGTGCCAGCAGTTCTCTCAACCAAGGGGGCTTGAAGAATGGCTACACCTTC
>TRBV28|TRBJ1-2|18|TRBD1|NA
CASSLGQGVVGTNYGYTF
TGTGCCAGCAGTTTAGGCCAGGGGGTGGTCGGCACGAACTATGGCTACACCTTC
>TRBV6-2/TRBV6-3|TRBJ2-1|16|TRBD2|NA
CASTLLAGDRNNEQFF
TGTGCCAGCACTCTACTAGCGGGGGATCGTAACAATGAGCAGTTCTTC
>TRBV3-1|TRBJ2-5|16|NA|few
CASSPGVSGGQETQYF
TGTGCCAGCAGCCCCGGAGTGTCCGGGGGACAAGAGACCCAGTACTTC
>TRBV2|TRBJ2-4|13|NA|NA
CASIEEGRNIQYF
TGTGCCAGCATTGAAGAGGGACGGAACATTCAGTACTTC
>TRBV6-5|TRBJ1-2|12|NA|many
CASSADSYGYTF
TGTGCCAGCAGTGCGGACAGTTATGGCTACACCTTC
>TRBV27|TRBJ2-2|16|TRBD1|once
CASSLRAGGNTGELFF
TGTGCCAGCAGTTTAAGGGCAGGGGGAAACACCGGGGAGCTGTTTTTT
>TRBV5-6|TRBJ2-7|14|NA|NA
CASSFGDTSYEQYF
TGTGCCAGCAGCTTCGGCGACACTTCCTACGAGCAGTACTTC
>TRBV7-9|TRBJ2-5|15|NA|NA
CASSLASRGEETQYF
TGTGCCAGCAGCTTAGCGTCCAGGGGAGAAGAGACCCAGTACTTC
>TRBV3-1|TRBJ2-5|14|TRBD2|NA
CASSQGLEEETQYF
TGTGCCAGCAGCCAGGGACTAGAGGAAGAGACCCAGTACTTC
>TRBV12-3/TRBV12-4|TRBJ1-6|15|NA|NA
CASSPGSLYNSPLHF
TGTGCCAGCAGTCCCGGGTCGCTCTATAATTCACCCCTCCACTTT
>TRBV7-6|TRBJ2-1|17|TRBD2|NA
CASSHPEGLAGDNEQFF
TGTGCCAGCAGCCACCCCGAGGGACTAGCGGGGGATAATGAGCAGTTCTTC
>TRBV6-2/TRBV6-3|TRBJ2-1|13|NA|many
CASSYTFYNEQFF
TGTGCCAGCAGTTACACCTTCTACAATGAGCAGTTCTTC
>TRBV28|TRBJ2-3|12|NA|NA
CASSWSSDTQYF
TGTGCCAGCAGTTGGAGTTCAGATACGCAGTATTTT
>TRBV10-1|TRBJ2-3|14|NA|few
CASSEGGPTDTQYF
TGCGCCAGCAGTGAGGGGGGACCCACAGATACGCAGTATTTT
>TRBV6-2/TRBV6-3|TRBJ2-3|20|NA|few
CASSYRLEGPGGGKTDTQYF
TGTGCCAGCAGTTACCGACTCGAGGGACCAGGTGGCGGGAAGACAGATACGCAGTATTTT
>TRBV27|TRBJ2-1|15|NA|many
CASIPRGSEYNEQFF
TGTGCCAGCATCCCCCGGGGGAGCGAGTACAATGAGCAGTTCTTC
>TRBV29-1|TRBJ2-7|15|TRBD2|many
CSVSGLAGGSYEQYF
TGCAGCGTCTCCGGACTAGCGGGAGGGTCCTACGAGCAGTACTTC
>TRBV13|TRBJ1-1|15|NA|NA
CASSLRGGYNTEAFF
TGTGCCAGCAGCTTACGAGGGGGTTATAACACTGAAGCTTTCTTT
>TRBV12-3/TRBV12-4|TRBJ1-6|18|NA|few
CASSLRARVKTYNSPLHF
TGTGCCAGCAGTCTCCGAGCCAGGGTTAAGACCTATAATTCACCCCTCCACTTT
>TRBV28|TRBJ1-1|15|NA|many
CASSLGRVANTEAFF
TGTGCCAGCAGCCTGGGGAGGGTGGCGAACACTGAAGCTTTCTTT
>TRBV24-1|TRBJ2-5|16|NA|many
CATSDALLDRGETQYF
TGTGCCACCAGTGATGCTTTACTAGACCGGGGGGAGACCCAGTACTTC
>TRBV3-1|TRBJ2-3|17|NA|few
CASKGPVAPEATDTQYF
TGTGCCAGCAAAGGGCCTGTCGCACCGGAGGCGACAGATACGCAGTATTTT
>TRBV7-3|TRBJ2-5|14|TRBD2|NA
CASRESGREETQYF
TGTGCCAGCAGAGAGAGCGGGAGAGAGGAGACCCAGTACTTC
>TRBV13|TRBJ1-1|15|NA|NA
CASSRYGTLNTEAFF
TGTGCCAGCAGCCGGTACGGGACACTGAACACTGAAGCTTTCTTT
>TRBV11-3|TRBJ1-2|15|NA|few
CASSLNGMMNYGYTF
TGTGCCAGCAGCTTGAATGGTATGATGAACTATGGCTACACCTTC
>TRBV12-3/TRBV12-4|TRBJ2-7|16|NA|few
CASSFGELAGIYEQYF
TGTGCCAGCAGTTTTGGTGAATTGGCAGGGATTTACGAGCAGTACTTC
>TRBV11-2|TRBJ2-5|15|NA|NA
CASSLAGTLWETQYF
TGTGCCAGCAGCTTAGCCGGGACCCTTTGGGAGACCCAGTACTTC
>TRBV15|TRBJ2-5|15|NA|NA
CATSRGGTVRETQYF
TGTGCCACCAGCAGAGGCGGGACGGTTCGTGAGACCCAGTACTTC
>TRBV29-1|TRBJ1-1|14|NA|many
CSAQGQGLDTEAFF
TGCAGCGCCCAAGGGCAGGGTTTGGACACTGAAGCTTTCTTT
>TRBV19|TRBJ1-1|17|TRBD1|NA
CASTLRDRTSLNTEAFF
TGTGCCAGTACCCTCCGGGACAGGACCTCTTTGAACACTGAAGCTTTCTTT
>TRBV12-3/TRBV12-4|TRBJ1-4|14|NA|NA
CASSQAPENEKLFF
TGTGCCAGCAGTCAGGCACCTGAGAATGAAAAACTGTTTTTT
>TRBV7-9|TRBJ1-4|15|NA|many
CASSPRQATNEKLFF
TGTGCCAGCAGCCCCCGACAAGCAACTAATGAAAAACTGTTTTTT
>TRBV28|TRBJ2-7|16|NA|few
CASSYPRDSDSYEQYF
TGTGCCAGCAGCTACCCCCGGGACTCAGACTCCTACGAGCAGTACTTC
>TRBV29-1|TRBJ1-3|14|TRBD1|many
CSVGTGISGNTIYF
TGCAGCGTCGGGACAGGGATTTCTGGAAACACCATATATTTT
>TRBV6-5|TRBJ1-1|13|NA|NA
CASSYGQRTEAFF
TGTGCCAGCAGTTACGGGCAGCGTACTGAAGCTTTCTTT
>TRBV11-2|TRBJ2-3|15|TRBD1|few
CASSPTGGGTDTQYF
TGTGCCAGCAGCCCGACAGGGGGAGGCACAGATACGCAGTATTTT
>TRBV6-5|TRBJ2-5|15|NA|many
CASSYSLAYQETQYF
TGTGCCAGCAGTTACTCCTTAGCGTACCAAGAGACCCAGTACTTC
>TRBV4-1|TRBJ2-2|16|NA|NA
CASSQDRGAYTGELFF
TGCGCCAGCAGCCAAGATCGAGGGGCGTACACCGGGGAGCTGTTTTTT
>TRBV6-2/TRBV6-3|TRBJ2-2|13|NA|NA
CASEPPNPGELFF
TGTGCCAGCGAGCCCCCGAACCCCGGGGAGCTGTTTTTT
>TRBV5-1|TRBJ2-2|16|NA|few
CASSLVRVANTGELFF
TGCGCCAGCAGCTTGGTGCGGGTGGCGAACACCGGGGAGCTGTTTTTT
>TRBV5-1|TRBJ1-1|15|NA|few
CASSLRGSGGTEAFF
TGCGCCAGCAGCTTGAGGGGGTCCGGGGGCACTGAAGCTTTCTTT